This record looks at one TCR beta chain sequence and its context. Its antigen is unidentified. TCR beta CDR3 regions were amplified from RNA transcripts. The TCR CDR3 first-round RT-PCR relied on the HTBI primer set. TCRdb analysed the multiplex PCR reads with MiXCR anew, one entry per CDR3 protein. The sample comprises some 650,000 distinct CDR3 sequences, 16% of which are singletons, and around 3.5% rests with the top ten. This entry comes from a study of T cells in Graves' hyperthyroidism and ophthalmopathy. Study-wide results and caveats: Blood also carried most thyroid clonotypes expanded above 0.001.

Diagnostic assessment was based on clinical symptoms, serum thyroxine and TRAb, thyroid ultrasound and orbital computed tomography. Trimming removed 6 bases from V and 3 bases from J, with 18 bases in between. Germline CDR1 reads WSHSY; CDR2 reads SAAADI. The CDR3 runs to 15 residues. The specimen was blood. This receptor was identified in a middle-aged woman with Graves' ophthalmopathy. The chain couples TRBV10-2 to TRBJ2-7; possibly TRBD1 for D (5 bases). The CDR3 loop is CASRTQIRVGYEQYF. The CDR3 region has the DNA TGCGCCAGCAGGACCCAAATCAGGGTTGGCTACGAGCAGTACTTC.